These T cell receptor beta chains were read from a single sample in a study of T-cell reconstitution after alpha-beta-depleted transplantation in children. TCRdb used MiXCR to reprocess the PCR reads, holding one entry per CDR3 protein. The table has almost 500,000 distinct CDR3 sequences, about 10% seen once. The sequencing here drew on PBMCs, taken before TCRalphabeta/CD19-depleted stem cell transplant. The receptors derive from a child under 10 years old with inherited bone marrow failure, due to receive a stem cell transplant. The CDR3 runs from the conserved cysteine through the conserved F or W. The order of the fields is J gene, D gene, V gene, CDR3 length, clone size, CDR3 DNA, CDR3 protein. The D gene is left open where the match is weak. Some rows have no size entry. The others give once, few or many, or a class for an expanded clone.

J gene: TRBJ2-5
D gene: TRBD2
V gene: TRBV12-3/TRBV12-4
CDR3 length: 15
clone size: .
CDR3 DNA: TGTGCCAGCAGTTTATCTAGCGGGAGATCGGAGACCCAGTACTTC
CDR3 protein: CASSLSSGRSETQYF

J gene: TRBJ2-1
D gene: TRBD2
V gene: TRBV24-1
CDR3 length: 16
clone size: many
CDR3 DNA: TGTGCCACCAGTGATGGAAGTGGCCTAGCGGGAGGCGAGCAGTTCTTC
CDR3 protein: CATSDGSGLAGGEQFF

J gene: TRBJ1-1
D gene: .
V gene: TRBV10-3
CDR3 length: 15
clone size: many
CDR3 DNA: TGTGCCATCAGCCCGATCGTGGGGGCGGACACTGAAGCTTTCTTT
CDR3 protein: CAISPIVGADTEAFF

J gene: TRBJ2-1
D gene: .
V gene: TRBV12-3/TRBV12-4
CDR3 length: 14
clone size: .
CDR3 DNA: TGTGCCAGCACGGCCCTGGGGTCCTACAATGAGCAGTTCTTC
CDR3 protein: CASTALGSYNEQFF

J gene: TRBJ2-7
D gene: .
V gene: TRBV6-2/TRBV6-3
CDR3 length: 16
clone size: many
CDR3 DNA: TGTGCCAGCAGTTTTAATCGGGACACAGGCTCCTACGAGCAGTACTTC
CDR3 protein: CASSFNRDTGSYEQYF

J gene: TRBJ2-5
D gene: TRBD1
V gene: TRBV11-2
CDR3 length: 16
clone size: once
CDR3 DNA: TGTGCCAGCAGCCCGTTCCCGGGACAGGGAAAGGAGACCCAGTACTTC
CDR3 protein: CASSPFPGQGKETQYF

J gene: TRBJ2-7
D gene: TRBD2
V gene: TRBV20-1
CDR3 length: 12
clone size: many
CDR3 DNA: TGCAGCGGTGTAGCGGGAGCCTACGAGCAGTACTTC
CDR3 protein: CSGVAGAYEQYF

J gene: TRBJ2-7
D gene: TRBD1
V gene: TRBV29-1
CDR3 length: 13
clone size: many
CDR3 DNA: TGCAGCGTTATCTCGGACAGGACGTACGAGCAGTACTTC
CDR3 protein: CSVISDRTYEQYF

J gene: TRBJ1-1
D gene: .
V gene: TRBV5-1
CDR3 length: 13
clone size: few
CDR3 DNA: TGCGCCAGCGGATCGACAGTGAACACTGAAGCTTTCTTT
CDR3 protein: CASGSTVNTEAFF

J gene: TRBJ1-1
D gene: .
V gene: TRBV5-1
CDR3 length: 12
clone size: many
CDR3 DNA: TGCGCCAGCAGCTTGGAGGGCCCTGAAGCTTTCTTT
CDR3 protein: CASSLEGPEAFF

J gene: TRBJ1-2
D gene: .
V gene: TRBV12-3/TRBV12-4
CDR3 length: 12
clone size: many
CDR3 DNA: TGTGCCAGCAGTTTAGCGCGAGTAGGGGCCACCTTC
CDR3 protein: CASSLARVGATF

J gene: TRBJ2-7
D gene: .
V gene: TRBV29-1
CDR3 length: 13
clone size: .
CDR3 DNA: TGCAGCGTTGATCTAGGGCCAGAGGGCGAGCAGTACTTC
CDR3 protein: CSVDLGPEGEQYF

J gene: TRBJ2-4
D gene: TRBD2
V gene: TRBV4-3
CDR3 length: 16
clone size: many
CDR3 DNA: TGCGCCAGCAGCCAAGATACTAGCGGAACCAAAAACATTCAGTACTTC
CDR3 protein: CASSQDTSGTKNIQYF

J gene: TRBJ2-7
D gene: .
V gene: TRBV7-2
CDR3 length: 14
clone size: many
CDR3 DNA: TGTGCCAGCAACCTCGATCTTGGTTCGTACGAGCAGTACTTC
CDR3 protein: CASNLDLGSYEQYF

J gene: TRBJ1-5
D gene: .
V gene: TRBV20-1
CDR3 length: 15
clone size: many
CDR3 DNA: TGCAGTGCTAGGCTCCCCCCCAGCCTCAATCAGCCCCAGCATTTT
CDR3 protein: CSARLPPSLNQPQHF

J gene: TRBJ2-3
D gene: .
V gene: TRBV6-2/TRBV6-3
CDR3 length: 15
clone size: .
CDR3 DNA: TGTGCCAGCAGTTACGGGCGGACCGGCACAGATACGCAGTATTTT
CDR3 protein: CASSYGRTGTDTQYF

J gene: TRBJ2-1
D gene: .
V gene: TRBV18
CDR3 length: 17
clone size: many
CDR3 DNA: TGTGCCAGCTCACCACCGGGTGGAGGGAGCGGTGGGAATGAGCAGTTCTTC
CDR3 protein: CASSPPGGGSGGNEQFF

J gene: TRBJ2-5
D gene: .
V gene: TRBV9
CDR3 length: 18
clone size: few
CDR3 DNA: TGTGCCAGCAGCGTAGCTTCAGGGGATAAGGGTCCAAGAGAGACCCAGTACTTC
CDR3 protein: CASSVASGDKGPRETQYF

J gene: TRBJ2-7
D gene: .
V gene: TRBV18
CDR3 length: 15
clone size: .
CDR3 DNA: TGTGCCAGCTCATACCACCGGGCAGGGGGGTACGAGCAGTACTTC
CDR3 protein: CASSYHRAGGYEQYF

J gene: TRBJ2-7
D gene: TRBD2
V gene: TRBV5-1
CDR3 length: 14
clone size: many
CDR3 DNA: TGCGCCAGCAGTTCAACTAGCGGGAGTATCGAGCAGTACTTC
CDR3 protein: CASSSTSGSIEQYF

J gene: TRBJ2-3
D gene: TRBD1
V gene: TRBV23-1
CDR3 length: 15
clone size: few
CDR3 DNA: TGCGCCAGCAGTCAAAAAATCGGGACAGCAGATACGCAGTATTTT
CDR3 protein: CASSQKIGTADTQYF

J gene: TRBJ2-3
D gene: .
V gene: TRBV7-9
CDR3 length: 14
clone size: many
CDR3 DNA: TGTGCCAGCAGTTTGGTAGGGGGCACAGATACGCAGTATTTT
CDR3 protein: CASSLVGGTDTQYF

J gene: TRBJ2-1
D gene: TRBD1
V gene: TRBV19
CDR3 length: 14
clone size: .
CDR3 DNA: TGTGCCAGTAGGGTACAGGGGTTCTACAATGAGCAGTTCTTC
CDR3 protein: CASRVQGFYNEQFF

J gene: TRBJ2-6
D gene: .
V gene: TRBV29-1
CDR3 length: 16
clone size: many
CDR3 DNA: TGCAGCGTTGAAGTGGGGGGAAGCTCTGGGGCCAACGTCCTGACTTTC
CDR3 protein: CSVEVGGSSGANVLTF

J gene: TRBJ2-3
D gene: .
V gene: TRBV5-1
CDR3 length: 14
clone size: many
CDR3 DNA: TGCGCCAGCATCGGGCAAATGGGCACAGATACGCAGTATTTT
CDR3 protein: CASIGQMGTDTQYF

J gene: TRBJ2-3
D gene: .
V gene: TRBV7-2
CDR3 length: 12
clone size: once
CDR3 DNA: TGTGCCAGCAGCTTAGTGGGCGGCCTCCAGTATTTT
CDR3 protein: CASSLVGGLQYF

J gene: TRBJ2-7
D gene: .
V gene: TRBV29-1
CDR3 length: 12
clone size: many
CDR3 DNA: TGCAGCGTTGGCGGGGCATCCTACGAGCAGTACTTC
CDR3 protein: CSVGGASYEQYF

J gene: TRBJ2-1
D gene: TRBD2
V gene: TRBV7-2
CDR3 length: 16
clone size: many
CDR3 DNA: TGTGCCAGCAGCTTAGTCGTCTCTAGCGGGATTGATGAGCAGTTCTTC
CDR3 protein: CASSLVVSSGIDEQFF

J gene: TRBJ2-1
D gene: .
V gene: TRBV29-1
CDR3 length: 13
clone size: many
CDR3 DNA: TGCAGCGGGACAACGGTCTCCTACAATGAGCAGTTCTTC
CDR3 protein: CSGTTVSYNEQFF

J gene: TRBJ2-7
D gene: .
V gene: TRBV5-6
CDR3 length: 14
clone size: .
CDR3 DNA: TGTGCCAGCAGCTTCTTCGTCCAGCGGTACGAGCAGTACTTC
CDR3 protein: CASSFFVQRYEQYF

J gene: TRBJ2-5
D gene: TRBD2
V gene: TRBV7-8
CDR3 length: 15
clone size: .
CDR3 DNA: TGTGCCAGCAGCTTAGCGCCTCGCGGGAGTGAGACCCAGTACTTC
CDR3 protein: CASSLAPRGSETQYF

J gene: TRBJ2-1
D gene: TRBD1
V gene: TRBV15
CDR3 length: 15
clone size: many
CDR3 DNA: TGTGCCACCTGCCCGGACAGGGGCCATCACAATGAGCAGTTCTTC
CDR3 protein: CATCPDRGHHNEQFF

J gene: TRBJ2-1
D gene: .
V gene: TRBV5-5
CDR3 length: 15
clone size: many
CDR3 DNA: TGTGCCAGCAGTCAACGGGATGGCTCCTACAATGAGCAGTTCTTC
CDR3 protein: CASSQRDGSYNEQFF

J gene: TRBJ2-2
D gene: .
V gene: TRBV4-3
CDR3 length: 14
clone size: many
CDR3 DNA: TGCGCCAGCAGCCAAGAGTGGAACACCGGGGAGCTGTTTTTT
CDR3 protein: CASSQEWNTGELFF

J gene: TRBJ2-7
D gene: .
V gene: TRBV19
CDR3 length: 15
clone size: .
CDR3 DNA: TGTGCCAGTAGTCGAGGAGGAGGGGAAACCTACGAGCAGTACTTC
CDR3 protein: CASSRGGGETYEQYF

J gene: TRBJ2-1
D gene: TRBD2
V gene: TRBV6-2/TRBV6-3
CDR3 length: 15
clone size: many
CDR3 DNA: TGTGCCAGCAGTTGGGGACTAGAGGTAGGCCATGAGCAGTTCTTC
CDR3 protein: CASSWGLEVGHEQFF

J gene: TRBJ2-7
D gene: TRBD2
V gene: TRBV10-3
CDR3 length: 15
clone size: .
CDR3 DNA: TGTGCCATCAGTGAAAGACTAGCGGGATTCAACGAGCAGTACTTC
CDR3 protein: CAISERLAGFNEQYF

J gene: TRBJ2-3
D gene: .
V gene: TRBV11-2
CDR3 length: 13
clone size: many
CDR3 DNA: TGTGCCAGCAGCAGAGCCCCCACAGATACGCAGTATTTT
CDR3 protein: CASSRAPTDTQYF

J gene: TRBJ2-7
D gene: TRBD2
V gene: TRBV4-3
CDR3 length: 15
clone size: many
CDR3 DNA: TGCGCCAGCAGCCCTGGACTAGCGCCAGGTTACGAGCAGTACTTC
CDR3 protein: CASSPGLAPGYEQYF

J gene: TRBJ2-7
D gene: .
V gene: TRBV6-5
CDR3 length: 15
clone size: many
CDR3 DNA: TGTGCCAGCAGTTACCGACCAACTAGCTCCTACGAGCAGTACTTC
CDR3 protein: CASSYRPTSSYEQYF

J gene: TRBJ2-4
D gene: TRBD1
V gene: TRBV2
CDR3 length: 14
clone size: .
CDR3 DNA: TGTGCCAGCAGTGGACAGGGGGCCAAAAACATTCAGTACTTC
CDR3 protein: CASSGQGAKNIQYF

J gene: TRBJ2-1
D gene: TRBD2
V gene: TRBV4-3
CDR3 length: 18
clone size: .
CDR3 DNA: TGCGCCAGCAGCCAAGATCAACTAGCGGGAGGCCTCTACAATGAGCAGTTCTTC
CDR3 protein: CASSQDQLAGGLYNEQFF

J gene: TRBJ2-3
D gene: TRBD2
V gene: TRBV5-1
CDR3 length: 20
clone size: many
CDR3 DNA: TGCGCCAGCAGCTTGCGTCTCAGCTTAGCGGGAGGAACTAGCACAGATACGCAGTATTTT
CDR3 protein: CASSLRLSLAGGTSTDTQYF

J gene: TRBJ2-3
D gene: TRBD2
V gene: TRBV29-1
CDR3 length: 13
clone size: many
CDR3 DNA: TGCAGCGTTGCTGGCGGGAGGGGAGATACGCAGTATTTT
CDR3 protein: CSVAGGRGDTQYF

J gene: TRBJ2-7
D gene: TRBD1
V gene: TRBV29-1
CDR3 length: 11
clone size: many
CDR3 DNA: TGCAGCGTGGGGAACAGGGGCGAGCAGTACTTC
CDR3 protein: CSVGNRGEQYF

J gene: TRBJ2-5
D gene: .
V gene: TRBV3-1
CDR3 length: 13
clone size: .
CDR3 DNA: TGTGCCAGCAGCGGGGAGGATAGGGAGACCCAGTACTTC
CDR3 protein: CASSGEDRETQYF

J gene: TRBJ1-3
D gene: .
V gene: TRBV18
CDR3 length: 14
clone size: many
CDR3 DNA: TGTGCCAGCTCACCATCACGGGGTGGAAACACCATATATTTT
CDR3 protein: CASSPSRGGNTIYF

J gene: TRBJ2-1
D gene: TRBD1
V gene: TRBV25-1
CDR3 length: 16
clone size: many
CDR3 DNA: TGTGCCAGCACCCTACCGGGACAGGGGGCGCACGGTGAGCAGTTCTTC
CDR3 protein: CASTLPGQGAHGEQFF

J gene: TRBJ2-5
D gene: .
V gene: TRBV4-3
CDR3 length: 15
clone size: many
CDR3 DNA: TGCGCCAGCAGCCAAAGATTGGCAGGGGAAGAGACCCAGTACTTC
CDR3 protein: CASSQRLAGEETQYF

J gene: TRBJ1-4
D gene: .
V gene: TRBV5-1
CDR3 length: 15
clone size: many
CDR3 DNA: TGCGCCAGCAGCCCCCGGGACGGGGGTCTTGAAAAACTGTTTTTT
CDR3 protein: CASSPRDGGLEKLFF

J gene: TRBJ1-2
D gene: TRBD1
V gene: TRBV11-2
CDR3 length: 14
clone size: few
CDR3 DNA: TGTGCCAGCAGCTTAGGTGCAGGGGGCAGTGGCTACACCTTC
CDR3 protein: CASSLGAGGSGYTF

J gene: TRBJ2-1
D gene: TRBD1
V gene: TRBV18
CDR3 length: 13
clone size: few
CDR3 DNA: TGTGCCAGCTATCGGACAGGGGGCGATGAGCAGTTCTTC
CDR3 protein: CASYRTGGDEQFF

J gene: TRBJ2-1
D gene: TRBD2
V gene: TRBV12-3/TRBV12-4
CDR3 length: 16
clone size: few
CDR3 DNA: TGTGCCAGCCGACTAGCGGGAGTAAGGTCGGAAAATGAGCAGTTCTTC
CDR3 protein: CASRLAGVRSENEQFF

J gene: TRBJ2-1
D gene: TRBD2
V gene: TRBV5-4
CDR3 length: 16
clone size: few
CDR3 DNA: TGTGCCAGCAGCTTGGGGGCGGGAGGGTTCCACAATGAGCAGTTCTTC
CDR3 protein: CASSLGAGGFHNEQFF

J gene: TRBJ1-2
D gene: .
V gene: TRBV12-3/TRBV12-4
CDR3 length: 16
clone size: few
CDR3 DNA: TGTGCCAGCAGTCGTAACCTTGGAGATCCTATCTATGGCTACACCTTC
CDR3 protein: CASSRNLGDPIYGYTF

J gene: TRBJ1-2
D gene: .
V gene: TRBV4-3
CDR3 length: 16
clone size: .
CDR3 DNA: TGCGCCAGCAGCCAAGATGGGGGGTTTTTCAGGCATGGCTACACCTTC
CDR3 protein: CASSQDGGFFRHGYTF

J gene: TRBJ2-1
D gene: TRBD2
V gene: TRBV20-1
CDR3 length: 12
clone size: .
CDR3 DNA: TGCAGTGCTACGGCTAGCGGATATGAGCAGTTCTTC
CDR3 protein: CSATASGYEQFF

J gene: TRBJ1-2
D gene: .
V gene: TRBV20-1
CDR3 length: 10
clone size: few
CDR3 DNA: TGCAGTGCTAGCGTGGGTGGCTACACCTTC
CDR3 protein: CSASVGGYTF

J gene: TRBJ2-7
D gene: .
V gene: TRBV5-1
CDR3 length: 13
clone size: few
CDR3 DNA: TGCGCCAGCAGCTTGGACCACCACTACGAGCAGTACTTC
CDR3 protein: CASSLDHHYEQYF

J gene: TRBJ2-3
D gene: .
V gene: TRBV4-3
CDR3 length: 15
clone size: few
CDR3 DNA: TGCGCCAGCAGCCAAGGAACCGGGAGCTCAGATACGCAGTATTTT
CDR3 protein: CASSQGTGSSDTQYF